Listed below are T cell receptor beta chains from one sample, sequenced in a study of T cells in Graves' hyperthyroidism and ophthalmopathy. A single record per CDR3 protein comes from TCRdb applying MiXCR to the multiplex PCR reads. The table shows about 770,000 distinct CDR3 sequences, with approximately 19% occurring only once. Source material: blood. The receptors were gathered from a woman aged 45-65 years with Graves' hyperthyroidism that later progressed to Graves' ophthalmopathy. Both conserved end residues are part of each CDR3. The D gene is left open where the match is weak. Not all rows give a size; the values are once, few, many and, for expanded clones, a class.

v_call	j_call	clone_size	d_call	cdr3_nt	cdr3_aa
TRBV9	TRBJ1-2	many	NA	TGTGCCAGCAGCGCGAACACGGGACAAAACTATGGCTACACCTTC	CASSANTGQNYGYTF
TRBV20-1	TRBJ2-5	few	NA	TGCAGTGTCACAGGGCAGGGTGGGATGTGGACCCAGTACTTC	CSVTGQGGMWTQYF
TRBV5-8	TRBJ1-2	NA	TRBD1	TGTGCCAGCAGCTTGCTGCAGGCAGGGGGGTCCCTCTATGGCTACACCTTC	CASSLLQAGGSLYGYTF
TRBV9	TRBJ1-1	NA	TRBD1	TGTGCCAGCAGCGACGGGACAGCAAAAGCTTTCTTT	CASSDGTAKAFF
TRBV10-3	TRBJ2-5	few	NA	TGTGCCATCAGTGACGGACAGAGGGAGACCCAGTACTTC	CAISDGQRETQYF
TRBV30	TRBJ1-1	many	NA	TGTGCCTGGAACACAGGCCTCAACACTGAAGCTTTCTTT	CAWNTGLNTEAFF
TRBV15	TRBJ1-6	NA	TRBD1	TGTGCCACCAGCAGAGATGGGGCAGGGGGATTACATTCACCCCTCCACTTT	CATSRDGAGGLHSPLHF
TRBV7-9	TRBJ2-1	few	TRBD2	TGTGCCAGCCGGGGAGGGGAGACACCCTCGGATGAGCAGTTCTTC	CASRGGETPSDEQFF
TRBV12-5	TRBJ2-1	NA	NA	TGTGCTGGTGGTTTGGGAGTGGAGGAGCAGTTCTTC	CAGGLGVEEQFF
TRBV11-2	TRBJ2-7	many	TRBD1	TGTGCCAGCAGCGGAGGGACAGGGGGTTACTACGAGCAGTACTTC	CASSGGTGGYYEQYF
TRBV15	TRBJ1-1	few	TRBD1	TGTGCCACCAGCGGGAACACAGGGGACACTGAAGCTTTCTTT	CATSGNTGDTEAFF
TRBV11-2	TRBJ2-2	many	NA	TGTGCCAGCAGCACATACTCCGGCACCGGGGAGCTGTTTTTT	CASSTYSGTGELFF
TRBV6-1	TRBJ1-2	few	NA	TGTGCCAGCAGTACAACATGGGCCTATGGCTACACCTTC	CASSTTWAYGYTF
TRBV29-1	TRBJ2-2	many	TRBD1	TGCAGCGCCGACCGGACAGGAAACACCGGGGAGCTGTTTTTT	CSADRTGNTGELFF
TRBV12-3/TRBV12-4	TRBJ1-1	many	NA	TGTGCCAGCAGTTTGATGGCGGGGCTGAACACTGAAGCTTTCTTT	CASSLMAGLNTEAFF
TRBV27	TRBJ2-7	many	NA	TGTGCCAGCAGTTTATCAGTACAGGGTGACTACGAGCAGTACTTC	CASSLSVQGDYEQYF
TRBV6-1	TRBJ1-3	few	NA	TGTGCCAGCACCGCTGACGGCAGCTCTGGAAACACCATATATTTT	CASTADGSSGNTIYF
TRBV25-1	TRBJ2-5	NA	NA	TGTGCCAGCAGTGAATTCGGTCGGAAGGTGCACTTC	CASSEFGRKVHF
TRBV6-6	TRBJ2-7	many	NA	TGTGCCAGCAGTTACTCGAGTTCCTACGAGCAGTACTTC	CASSYSSSYEQYF
TRBV10-2	TRBJ2-6	NA	TRBD1	TGCGCCAGCAGTGACAGGGGGCTGGTTGGGGCCAACGTCCTGACTTTC	CASSDRGLVGANVLTF
TRBV6-2/TRBV6-3	TRBJ2-1	NA	NA	TGTGCCAGCAGTTACCCCACCGTCGCGGACCTTTCCTACAATGAGCAGTTCTTC	CASSYPTVADLSYNEQFF
TRBV20-1	TRBJ2-3	NA	TRBD2	TGCAGTGCTAGAGGGGCTAGCGGGGGCACAGATACGCAGTATTTT	CSARGASGGTDTQYF
TRBV4-2	TRBJ2-1	NA	NA	TGTGCCAGCAGCCAAGAAGGGGGGGGCGTCGAAAATGAGCAGTTCTTC	CASSQEGGGVENEQFF
TRBV7-9	TRBJ2-1	few	NA	TGTGCCAGCAGCCAGGGTGGCTTGGGGGATGAGCAGTTCTTC	CASSQGGLGDEQFF
TRBV7-2	TRBJ1-2	NA	NA	TGTGCCAGCAGCTTAGACAAGGAATATGGCTACACCTTC	CASSLDKEYGYTF
TRBV7-9	TRBJ1-4	NA	NA	TGTGCCAGCAGCTCTCCAGCCGAAAAACTGTTTTTT	CASSSPAEKLFF